The 32 T cell receptor beta chains below were found in one sample sequenced in a study of CD8 T cells in ankylosing spondylitis (TCRdb year 2017). The receptor library was made with 5' RACE. The instrument was an Illumina HiSeq 2500. TCRdb reprocessing: public reads trimmed at Q25 with fastp, clones called with MiXCR, in-frame beta chains kept. Rows are unified per CDR3 protein, each entry keeping the most common DNA and genes. The sample includes about 130,000 distinct CDR3 sequences, with around 9.3% observed a single time. The ten top clones hold approximately 3.3% of the sample. Sequencing was done on a sample of blood, either unsorted or a sorted T cell fraction (not recorded which). These receptors originate from a male donor with ankylosing spondylitis or in good health (not recorded which).

This clonotype was seen repeatedly, ten times or more. The J gene is TRBJ2-3, the V gene TRBV7-2; D is unclear. There are 13 residues in the CDR3. The V end was cut by 2 bases, the J end by 2 bases, with 5 bases between. CDR1 is SGHTA and CDR2 is FQGNSA in the germline V gene. The CDR3 region has the DNA TGTGCCAGCAGCTTACCCCTCACAGATACGCAGTATTTT. It codes for CASSLPLTDTQYF.

This clonotype showed up just a few times. This rearrangement joins TRBV5-6 to TRBJ1-5; no clear D. The CDR3 length is 15 residues. Germline lookup yields CDR1 SGHDT and CDR2 YYEEEE. The V end lost 2 bases, the J end lost 7 bases, and 16 bases lay between the germline ends. CDR3 loop: CASSLGIAPGQPQHF. CDR3 sequence (DNA): TGTGCCAGCAGCTTAGGGATAGCCCCGGGCCAGCCCCAGCATTTT.

This clonotype was seen repeatedly, ten times or more. The chain carries TRBV5-1 and TRBJ1-2; 7 bases map to TRBD1. V shed 4 bases, J shed 0 bases, and the junction held 3 bases outside the gene matches. Germline CDR1 SGHRS, CDR2 YFSETQ. The CDR3 loop spans 14 amino acids. CDR3 region: CASSLGTANYGYTF. CDR3 bases: TGCGCCAGCAGCCTAGGGACAGCTAACTATGGCTACACCTTC.

Many counts were recorded for this clonotype. The chain carries TRBV12-3 or TRBV12-4 and TRBJ1-2, with D perhaps matching TRBD1 (6 bases). The CDR3 extends over 13 amino acids. V was trimmed by 6 bases and J by 6 bases, leaving 14 bases between them. In nucleotides, the CDR3 is TGTGCCAGCAGCCCTCGGGGGGCGAATGGCTACACCTTC. Protein sequence: CASSPRGANGYTF.

This clonotype was seen repeatedly, ten times or more. The chain couples TRBV7-8 to TRBJ2-1, with TRBD2 identical over 15 bases. Germline CDR1 is SGHVS and CDR2 is FQNEAQ. The J segment lost 7 bases and the V segment lost 4 bases, leaving 5 bases of the junction unmatched. CDR3 length: 16 residues. CDR3 DNA: TGTGCCAGCAGCTCGGGACTAGCGGGAGGTCGGAATGAGCAGTTCTTC. Protein product: CASSSGLAGGRNEQFF.

In its sample, this clonotype was seen many times. The chain carries TRBV10-3 and TRBJ2-1; unclear D gene. CDR1 and CDR2 (germline): ENHRY, SYGVKD. The V end lost 2 bases, the J end lost 8 bases, and 7 bases lay between the germline ends. The CDR3 runs 12 residues. In nucleotides, the CDR3 is TGTGCCATCAGTGAGATTTTGGATGAGCAGTTCTTC. This codes for CAISEILDEQFF.

This clonotype was picked up many times. The V call is TRBV7-9, the J call TRBJ1-4; D gene ambiguous. CDR1 and CDR2 (germline): SEHNR, FQNEAQ (reference sequence). The CDR3 is 11 amino acids. V lost 4 bases and J lost 14, with 11 bases in between. Written as DNA, the CDR3 is TGTGCCAGCAGCTCCGTGGATCGCCTGTTTTTT. Its protein is CASSSVDRLFF.

The V call is TRBV5-1, the J call TRBJ2-7; TRBD2 agrees at 8 bases. This CDR3 has 15 amino acids. Trimming removed 2 bases from V and 4 bases from J; junction bases left unmatched: 8. Germline CDR1 reads SGHRS; CDR2 reads YFSETQ. The chain's CDR3 is CASSLNGRAGYEQYF. Written as DNA, the CDR3 is TGCGCCAGCAGCTTAAACGGGAGGGCCGGGTACGAGCAGTACTTC.

The DNA of the CDR3 is TGTGCCAGCAGTTACGGGTATTCCAGCGTCAACACCGGGGAGCTGTTTTTT. Its protein product is CASSYGYSSVNTGELFF. The chain is built from TRBV6-2 or TRBV6-3 and TRBJ2-2; D gene uncertain. This CDR3 comprises 17 residues. Trimming stripped 2 bases from V and 2 bases from J, with 15 bases between. Germline V lookup: CDR1 MNHEY, CDR2 SVGEGT.

This clonotype was seen many times. The chain links TRBV15 to TRBJ2-1; 10 bases are a match to TRBD2. V was pared by 1 base and J by 6 bases, with 9 bases of the junction left unmatched. Germline CDR1 and CDR2: LNHNV and YYDKDF (reference sequence). The CDR3 is 17 residues long. CDR3 coding DNA: TGTGCCACCAGCAGAGTGGGGCTAACTAGCGGGATCAATGAGCAGTTCTTC. This gives the protein CATSRVGLTSGINEQFF.

The chain combines TRBV12-3 or TRBV12-4 with TRBJ2-5; TRBD1 matches 7 bases. There are 14 residues in the CDR3. The V segment lost 4 bases and the J segment 1 base; nucleotides outside the gene matches: 3. CDR3 sequence: CASSSDRTQETQYF. CDR3 coding DNA: TGTGCCAGCAGTTCGGACAGGACCCAAGAGACCCAGTACTTC.

The genes are TRBV21-1 and TRBJ2-3; TRBD1 was called by the table and not checked on the DNA. TRBV21-1 is labeled a pseudogene. The CDR3 has 16 amino acids. The CDR3 DNA reads as TGTGCCAGCAGCAAAAGTACAGGGCTCAGCACAGATACGCAGTATTTT. Its protein is CASSKSTGLSTDTQYF.

In its sample, this clonotype was seen a few times. V usage is TRBV27 and J usage is TRBJ1-6, with 8 bases that match TRBD1. V was pared by 10 bases and J by 1 base, with 6 bases of the junction left unmatched. Germline V gene data show CDR1 as MNHEY and CDR2 as SMNVEV (reference sequence). CDR3 size: 15 residues. The CDR3 is CATRTGISYNSPLHF. The CDR3 bases are TGTGCCACACGGACAGGGATTTCCTATAATTCACCCCTCCACTTT.

This clonotype was detected a few times. The rearrangement links TRBV11-2 to TRBJ2-7; 13 bases fit TRBD2. Germline lookup yields CDR1 SGHAT and CDR2 FQNNGV. V shed 2 bases, J shed 4 bases, and the junction held 20 bases outside the gene matches. The CDR3 is 21 amino acids. The CDR3 reads CASSLYPGTSGRAGLGYEQYF. In nucleotides, the CDR3 is TGTGCCAGCAGCTTATACCCAGGAACTAGCGGGAGGGCCGGATTAGGTTACGAGCAGTACTTC.

This clonotype was recorded at least ten times. This chain joins TRBV12-3 or TRBV12-4 and TRBJ2-4; 8 nucleotides line up with TRBD2. V lost 2 bases to trimming and J lost 9 bases; unmatched junction nucleotides: 9. The CDR3 runs to 15 residues. CDR3 coding DNA: TGTGCCAGCAGTTTAATACGGGAGGGCCCTGTCATTCAGTACTTC. This gives the protein CASSLIREGPVIQYF.

With respect to this clonotype: Possible read error: a much larger clone is one base away. The chain has TRBV28 and TRBJ2-3, with D unclear. Looked up from germline, CDR1 is MDHEN and CDR2 is SYDVKM. V was cut by 10 bases and J by 0 bases, with 14 bases left in between. This CDR3 contains 14 residues. CDR3 coding DNA: TGTGCCACCAGCCCAGCCTCAAGCACAGATACGCAGTATTTT. This sequence encodes CATSPASSTDTQYF.

This clonotype was seen ten or more times. This chain links TRBV7-2 with TRBJ1-1; TRBD1 matches at 8 bases. J gave up 5 bases and V 5 bases, and 7 bases lay outside the gene matches. CDR1 SGHTA and CDR2 FQGNSA come from the germline V gene. There are 14 residues in the CDR3. The CDR3 DNA follows: TGTGCCAGCAGCGGACAGGGCCCGGGAACTGAAGCTTTCTTT. This translates into CASSGQGPGTEAFF.

This rearrangement joins TRBV20-1 to TRBJ2-1, with D hard to call. CDR1 is DFQATT and CDR2 is SNEGSKA in the germline V gene (reference sequence). Trimming removed 1 base at V and 5 bases at J, with 27 bases between. The CDR3 consists of 19 residues. The CDR3 DNA sequence: TGCAGTGCTAGAGCTACAATCCATTTATGGGCTAGGAAAAACAATGAGCAGTTCTTC. Translated, it gives CSARATIHLWARKNNEQFF.

This clonotype came up many times. CDR3 amino acids: CASSFSGVYNEQFF. For the CDR3, the DNA is TGTGCCAGCAGTTTTTCAGGGGTCTACAATGAGCAGTTCTTC. The V call is TRBV27, the J call TRBJ2-1; TRBD1 might be the D (6 bases). The V end was cut by 3 bases, the J end by 3 bases, with 9 bases between. This CDR3 contains 14 residues. Germline V gene data show CDR1 as MNHEY and CDR2 as SMNVEV (reference sequence).

There are many counts of this clonotype. The chain carries TRBV12-3 or TRBV12-4 and TRBJ2-7; no reliable D call. With 5 bases removed from V and 4 bases from J, the gap between germline ends came to 12 bases. This CDR3 contains 13 residues. CDR3 residues: CASSRTRAYEQYF. CDR3 sequence (DNA): TGTGCCAGCAGTAGAACCCGAGCGTACGAGCAGTACTTC.

This clonotype was detected many times. An end of the junction differs from the germline gene, which may be a read error. This chain connects TRBV7-7 to TRBJ2-2, with 7 bases aligning to TRBD2. From germline, CDR1 is SSHAT and CDR2 FNYEAQ (reference sequence). This CDR3 has 15 amino acids. CDR3 DNA sequence: TGTGCTAGCAGCTCCAGCGGGACTAACACCGGGGAGCTGTTTTTT. Amino acid sequence: CASSSSGTNTGELFF.

This clonotype was seen at least ten times. The CDR3 DNA follows: TGCAGTGCTAGGGAGCGGGAGGGCCTCGGCAATGAGCAGTTCTTC. Residues: CSAREREGLGNEQFF. The chain links TRBV20-1 to TRBJ2-1, with TRBD2 matching 10 bases. The germline V gene encodes CDR1 DFQATT and CDR2 SNEGSKA (reference sequence). J gave up 6 bases and V 3 bases, and 8 bases lay outside the gene matches. The CDR3 consists of 15 residues.

CDR3 amino acids: CSARSRTGNTGELFF. In DNA, the CDR3 is TGCAGTGCTAGATCCCGGACGGGAAACACCGGGGAGCTGTTTTTT. The V and J genes are TRBV20-1 and TRBJ2-2; a possible D gene is TRBD2 (5 bases). There are 15 residues in the CDR3. V shed 2 bases and J shed 2 bases, with 12 bases lying between them. CDR1 DFQATT and CDR2 SNEGSKA come from the germline V gene (reference sequence).

This clonotype was observed many times. The gene calls are TRBV12-3 or TRBV12-4 and TRBJ2-5, with 9 bases fitting TRBD2. Trimming cost V 2 bases and J 5 bases; bases outside gene matches: 6. This CDR3 is 15 amino acids long. CDR3 nucleotides: TGTGCCAGCAGTTTAATTAGCGGGAGCTCTGAGACCCAGTACTTC. It specifies CASSLISGSSETQYF.

This clonotype was detected only a few times. The chain is built from TRBV24-1 and TRBJ2-1, with D possibly being TRBD1 or TRBD2 (6 bases each). The V and J ends lost 1 base and 8 bases respectively, with 11 bases between them. In germline, CDR1 is KGHDR, CDR2 SFDVKD. The CDR3 is 14 amino acids. Written as DNA, the CDR3 is TGTGCCACCAGTGATTTCCGGAGGGGGGATGAGCAGTTCTTC. It specifies CATSDFRRGDEQFF.

This clonotype has at least ten counts. V gene TRBV12-3 or TRBV12-4 combines with J gene TRBJ2-2; D remains unclear. CDR3 length equals 16 residues. The ends were cut back, 3 bases at V and 4 bases at J, with 15 bases in the middle. CDR3 protein: CASSFALVAITGELFF. In DNA, the CDR3 is TGTGCCAGCAGTTTTGCGCTAGTTGCGATCACCGGGGAGCTGTTTTTT.

V usage is TRBV7-6 and J usage is TRBJ2-2; 10 bases map to TRBD2. The CDR3 is made up of 18 amino acids. Germline values: CDR1 SGHVS, CDR2 FNYEAQ. V lost 0 bases, J lost 3 bases, and 7 bases stayed unmatched. This CDR3 is CASSLAPAGGPDTGELFF. As DNA, the CDR3 is TGTGCCAGCAGCTTAGCACCAGCGGGAGGGCCCGACACCGGGGAGCTGTTTTTT. The full variable domain, its missing parts supplied by reference TRBV7-6 and TRBJ2-2, is GAGVSQSPRYKVTKRGQDVALRCDPISGHVSLYWYRQALGQGPEFLTYFNYEAQQDKSGLPNDRFSAERPEGSISTLTIQRTEQRDSAMYRCASSLAPAGGPDTGELFFGEGSRLTVL.

The chain couples TRBV24-1 to TRBJ2-1; 11 bases match TRBD2. J gave up 1 base and V 10 bases, and 2 bases lay outside the gene matches. Germline CDR1 and CDR2: KGHDR and SFDVKD. The length of the CDR3 is 14 residues. The CDR3 bases are TGTGCCACTATAGCGGGAGGGTCCTACAATGAGCAGTTCTTC. Translating it yields CATIAGGSYNEQFF.

This clonotype has at least ten counts. The genes are TRBV29-1 and TRBJ1-2; weak D call: TRBD1 (6 bases). CDR1 is SQVTM and CDR2 is ANQGSEA in the germline V gene. The CDR3 length is 12 residues. The V gene lost 6 bases and the J gene lost 5 bases, with 13 bases spanning the gap. The CDR3 region has the DNA TGCAGCGTCGAAATCGGACAGTATGGCTACACCTTC. Translated, it gives CSVEIGQYGYTF.

At least ten counts were recorded for this clonotype. The chain employs TRBV6-1 and TRBJ2-6, with D unclear. The CDR3 contains 15 residues. Between the trimmed V and J ends, which lost 6 bases and 0 bases, there was a span of 9 bases. Germline assignment: CDR1 MNHNS and CDR2 SASEGT. This chain's CDR3 is CASSRDFSGANVLTF. In nucleotides, the CDR3 is TGTGCCAGCAGCCGTGATTTCTCTGGGGCCAACGTCCTGACTTTC.

This clonotype showed up many times. The chain couples TRBV5-1 to TRBJ2-1; D unresolved. Trimming stripped 0 bases from V and 4 bases from J, with 11 bases between. CDR1 and CDR2 from the germline V gene are SGHRS and YFSETQ. The CDR3 runs 15 residues. The CDR3 DNA reads TGCGCCAGCAGCTTGGCCGTGGGCGGTTACAATGAGCAGTTCTTC. Its protein product is CASSLAVGGYNEQFF.

This clonotype was detected only a few times. The rearrangement uses TRBV7-2 and TRBJ2-7, with 10 bases matching TRBD2. V trimming: 7 bases; J trimming: 7 bases; junction bases outside the gene matches: 10. This CDR3 has 14 amino acids. CDR1 and CDR2 (germline): SGHTA, FQGNSA. CDR3 in amino acids: CASTFIAGGGEQYF. The CDR3 region has the DNA TGTGCCAGCACCTTTATAGCGGGAGGCGGGGAGCAGTACTTC.